Listed below are T cell receptor beta chains from one sample, sequenced in a study of OX40 agonist ivuxolimab in advanced cancers. The method was immunoSEQ multiplex PCR; TCRdb's version includes in-frame clones alone and lacks a portion of them. This table has roughly 46,000 clones, roughly 85% appearing once. The sequenced sample was CD4+ or CD8+ T cells sorted from blood, obtained in a trial of the OX40 agonist ivuxolimab. These receptors all come from an adult with an advanced solid tumor such as melanoma, head and neck, liver or kidney cancer. The CDR3 runs from the conserved cysteine through the conserved F or W. Each record gives: CDR3 length, V gene, clone size, J gene, D gene, CDR3 protein, CDR3 DNA. A D gene is named only where the DNA matches it firmly. The size entry is marked missing in some rows and otherwise reads once, few, many or a size class.

12	TRBV9	-	TRBJ2-3	-	CASSLRLDTQYF	TGTGCCAGCAGCTTGCGTTTAGATACGCAGTATTTT
16	TRBV5-1	-	TRBJ2-1	-	CASSKTRGNLNNEQFF	TGCGCCAGCAGCAAAACCCGGGGTAATCTAAACAATGAGCAGTTCTTC
13	TRBV28	once	TRBJ2-7	-	CASNLGGVREQYF	TGTGCCAGCAACCTTGGAGGGGTCAGGGAGCAGTACTTC
20	TRBV7-6	-	TRBJ2-3	TRBD2	CASSLESRALAGGGTDTQYF	TGTGCCAGCAGCTTAGAATCGCGGGCGCTAGCGGGAGGGGGAACAGATACGCAGTATTTT
14	TRBV28	-	TRBJ1-2	-	CASRPGRALVGYTF	TGTGCCAGCAGGCCGGGACGGGCACTGGTTGGCTACACCTTC
15	TRBV29-1	-	TRBJ1-2	-	CSVETPAGANYGYTF	TGCAGCGTTGAAACTCCGGCAGGGGCCAACTATGGCTACACCTTC
13	TRBV9	once	TRBJ2-5	-	CASSVAGAQTQYF	TGTGCCAGCAGCGTAGCGGGGGCCCAGACCCAGTACTTC
13	TRBV6-1	once	TRBJ1-2	TRBD1	CASSEVDRVGYTF	TGTGCCAGCAGTGAAGTCGACAGGGTTGGCTACACCTTC
15	TRBV9	-	TRBJ2-4	TRBD2	CASSGLVGTKNIQYF	TGTGCCAGCAGTGGACTAGTGGGGACCAAAAACATTCAGTACTTC
15	TRBV29-1	-	TRBJ1-2	-	CSVEDMGGRNHGYTF	TGCAGCGTTGAAGATATGGGGGGACGAAACCATGGCTACACCTTC
15	TRBV11-2	-	TRBJ2-3	-	CASSLAWGTADTQYF	TGTGCCAGCAGCTTAGCGTGGGGGACCGCAGATACGCAGTATTTT
16	TRBV5-1	-	TRBJ2-6	-	CASSEFTGSGANVLTF	TGCGCCAGCAGCGAATTTACAGGGTCTGGGGCCAACGTCCTGACTTTC
19	TRBV2	-	TRBJ2-7	TRBD1	CASRKGSRDWTGDSYEQYF	TGTGCCAGCAGGAAGGGTTCTCGGGACTGGACAGGGGATAGCTACGAGCAGTACTTC
14	TRBV6-1	-	TRBJ2-1	TRBD2	CASSKGLADNEQFF	TGTGCCAGCAGTAAGGGGCTAGCGGACAATGAGCAGTTCTTC
17	TRBV7-8	-	TRBJ2-6	TRBD1	CASSLANRGRGANVLTF	TGTGCCAGCAGCTTAGCCAACAGGGGGCGTGGGGCCAACGTCCTGACTTTC
14	TRBV6-5	once	TRBJ1-2	TRBD1	CASSYGTGMYGYTF	TGTGCCAGCAGTTACGGGACAGGGATGTATGGCTACACCTTC
17	TRBV5-1	-	TRBJ2-7	TRBD2	CASSSPGVGEGSYEQYF	TGCGCCAGCAGCTCCCCCGGGGTGGGGGAGGGGAGCTACGAGCAGTACTTC
15	TRBV11-2	-	TRBJ2-7	TRBD2	CASSLSGGSSYEQYF	TGTGCCAGCAGCTTATCGGGGGGAAGCTCCTACGAGCAGTACTTC
13	TRBV5-8	many	TRBJ2-7	TRBD2	CASSRSGRGEQYF	TGTGCCAGCAGCCGAAGCGGGAGGGGCGAGCAGTACTTC
16	TRBV27	-	TRBJ2-1	TRBD2	CASSLSAGGPLNEQFF	TGTGCCAGCAGTTTAAGTGCGGGAGGGCCCCTCAATGAGCAGTTCTTC
16	TRBV10-1	-	TRBJ2-7	TRBD1	CASSYSRDRGLAEQYF	TGCGCCAGCAGCTACTCCCGGGACAGGGGGCTTGCCGAGCAGTACTTC
14	TRBV6-1	-	TRBJ1-2	TRBD1	CASSEGDRPYGYTF	TGTGCCAGCAGTGAGGGGGACAGGCCCTATGGCTACACCTTC
13	TRBV28	-	TRBJ1-2	-	CASSFGGSYGYTF	TGTGCCAGCAGTTTTGGGGGCAGCTATGGCTACACCTTC
12	TRBV5-1	once	TRBJ2-3	-	CASSLNSDTQYF	TGCGCCAGCAGCTTAAACTCAGATACGCAGTATTTT
13	TRBV19	-	TRBJ2-7	-	CASKAGPTYEQYF	TGTGCCAGTAAGGCGGGCCCCACCTACGAGCAGTACTTC
15	TRBV16	-	TRBJ1-5	TRBD1	CASSQASGGIGPQHF	TGTGCCAGCAGCCAGGCTTCAGGGGGAATTGGGCCCCAGCATTTT
15	TRBV30	-	TRBJ2-7	-	CAWSFRARGPWEQYF	TGTGCCTGGAGCTTCAGGGCTCGGGGGCCGTGGGAGCAGTACTTC
12	TRBV14	-	TRBJ2-7	-	CASSLAGVEQYF	TGTGCCAGCAGCTTAGCAGGGGTCGAGCAGTACTTC
12	TRBV2	few	TRBJ1-1	-	CASNAGGAEAFF	TGTGCCAGCAACGCAGGTGGCGCTGAAGCTTTCTTT
13	TRBV19	-	TRBJ1-1	TRBD1	CASKQGGNTEAFF	TGTGCCAGTAAGCAGGGGGGGAACACTGAAGCTTTCTTT
11	TRBV20-1	-	TRBJ1-2	-	CSALGVDGYTF	TGCAGTGCCCTGGGGGTAGATGGCTACACCTTC
15	TRBV7-9	-	TRBJ1-3	-	CASSLGFRDGNTIYF	TGTGCCAGCAGCTTAGGGTTCCGGGATGGAAACACCATATATTTT
13	TRBV5-1	-	TRBJ1-2	-	CASSSTGSGGYTF	TGCGCCAGCAGCTCTACAGGGAGTGGTGGCTACACCTTC